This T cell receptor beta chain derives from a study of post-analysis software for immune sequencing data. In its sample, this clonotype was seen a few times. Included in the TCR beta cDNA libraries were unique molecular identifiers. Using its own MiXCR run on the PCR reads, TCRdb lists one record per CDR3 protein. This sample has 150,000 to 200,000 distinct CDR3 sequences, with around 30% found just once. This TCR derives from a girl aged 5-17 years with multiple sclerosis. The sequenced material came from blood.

CDR3 residues: CASSQDGRPEQFF. The CDR3 nucleotides read TGTGCCAGCAGCCAAGATGGTAGGCCTGAGCAGTTCTTC. The chain recombines TRBV3-1 with TRBJ2-1; the D is unclear. Trimming left V 0 bases short and J 9 bases short, with 9 bases between. There are 13 residues in the CDR3. Germline CDR1 reads LGHDT; CDR2 reads YNNKEL (reference sequence).